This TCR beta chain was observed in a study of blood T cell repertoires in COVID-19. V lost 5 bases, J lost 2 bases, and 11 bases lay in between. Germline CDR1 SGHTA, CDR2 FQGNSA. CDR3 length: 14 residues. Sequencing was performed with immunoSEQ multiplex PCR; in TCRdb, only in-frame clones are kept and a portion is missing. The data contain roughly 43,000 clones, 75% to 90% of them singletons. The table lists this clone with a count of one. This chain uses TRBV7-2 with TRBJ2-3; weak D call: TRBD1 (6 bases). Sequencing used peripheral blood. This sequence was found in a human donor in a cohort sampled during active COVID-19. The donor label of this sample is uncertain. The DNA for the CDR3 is TGTGCCAGCAGCCAGGGGCAGGTCACAGATACGCAGTATTTT. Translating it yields CASSQGQVTDTQYF.